This T cell receptor beta chain is from a study of cytomegalovirus exposure and HLA in healthy donors (dated by TCRdb to about 2017). Concerning the study at large: In an earlier analysis of some 610 of the donors, about 260 Gb of sequence data and 117 million unique TCR beta sequences from about 190 million T cells were reported. Several DR-DQ haplotypes were handled as single units for association and clustering because linkage in the cohort was strong. An early release that covered some 640 HLA-typed donors contained around 300 gigabases of sequencing data and 65 million to 100 million unique TCR sequences. A later analysis re-examined previously published TCR beta repertoires from around 670 donors and added high-resolution HLA genotyping to investigate patterns of TCR occurrence. All discovery cohort repertoires had been generated using a single sequencing platform. In an earlier analysis of over 550 of the donors, high-throughput TCR beta sequencing was used to judge whether each TCR beta V gene segment behaved as functional or pseudogenic. HLA typing included class I and class II loci at four-digit resolution. The study aimed to test whether signatures of past pathogen exposure could be identified by cataloging public T cell receptors. Typing coverage differed by locus: A, B, C, DRB1 and DQB1 were typed in roughly 620-640 donors, DQA1 in roughly 510, DPA1 in 600 to 610, and DPB1 in approximately 450. The study used immunosequencing to profile the T cell repertoires of 670 or so subjects and linked those repertoires to cytomegalovirus serostatus. Of the 300 to 450 genotyped donors, 65% to 90% fell in the genetic ancestry cluster associated with self-reported Caucasian donors. A later genetic analysis used genome-wide SNP genotypes for about 65% of the roughly 670 donors, treating that subset as a discovery cohort. The later analysis used no new phenotypic data to find candidate immune exposures, relying instead on TCR beta sequences and their occurrence across donors. On average, around 240,000 unique TCR beta nucleotide sequences were sequenced per donor among some 420 genotyped donors of the cohort, with approximately 18% of those sequences being non-productive. To predict cytomegalovirus infection status, the study combined high-throughput TCR immunosequencing, statistical association of individual TCRs with disease status, and machine learning. Donor age, sex, ethnicity and CMV serostatus were compiled alongside the repertoire data. Along with the roughly 710-subject first cohort, a separate validation cohort of over a hundred different subjects was used.

Libraries were made using the immunoSEQ multiplex PCR assay. The multiplex PCR relied on a mix of 60 forward primers for TCR Vbeta segments and 13 reverse primers for TCR Jbeta segments. Amplification of the CDR3 region of rearranged TCR beta genes was performed with a multiplex PCR assay on genomic DNA. Amplified TCR beta libraries were sequenced as 87-base-pair reads on the Illumina HiSeq System. The source study handled its data this way. In a later analysis, tens of millions of unique TCR beta chains were counted across the roughly 610 repertoires, and roughly 11 million of these chains were shared by at least two donors. A nearest-neighbor algorithm error-corrected the raw reads and collapsed the reads into unique sequences, merging closely related sequences to remove PCR and sequencing errors. Alignment of CDR3 sequences to IMGT reference sequences was used to assign V, D and J gene segments. For a sequence to be retained, a match of at least six nucleotides was required to both a V gene segment and a J gene segment. Rearrangements were classified as productive when the CDR3 lacked stop codons and remained in frame with V and J, and all other rearrangements were classified as non-productive. CDR3 was defined by IMGT convention, running from the second conserved V-encoded cysteine to the conserved J-encoded phenylalanine. Sequences without an unambiguous match to a single V gene segment were excluded from the earlier analysis of almost 600 of the donors. An earlier analysis of 587 of the donors called V segments functional above 56.7% productive rearrangements and segregating when the between-donor standard deviation exceeded 5%. To diagnose cytomegalovirus status from the catalog of TCR beta chain sequences, a statistical classification framework was built. In a later analysis, V and J genes were assigned by comparing TCR nucleotide sequences against IMGT/GENE-DB human TR gene sequences. A later analysis assigned CDR3 sequences and most-parsimonious VDJ recombination scenarios with the TCRdist pipeline. In a later analysis, every TCR beta chain was defined by the combination of its CDR3 amino acid sequence and its V-gene family, and reads without a unique V-gene family were dropped. To address suspected cross-contamination and a sequencing artifact, a later analysis removed under 600 highly shared, low-generation-probability nucleotide sequences. A later analysis calculated a clonal expansion index for each public chain from normalized within-repertoire ranks of inferred template counts. A later analysis computed generation probabilities with a VDJ recombination model fitted to out-of-frame rearrangements, and checked the results against IGoR. A later analysis scored TCR-TCR, TCR-HLA and TCR-CMV co-occurrence with hypergeometric tests, applying a repertoire-size bias correction to TCR pairs. To estimate false discovery rates, a later analysis permuted the HLA or CMV assignments 20 times. In a later analysis, co-occurring TCRs were grouped using DBSCAN, and TCRdist sequence similarity was added for clustering within HLA-allele-positive subsets. Co-occurrence clustering excluded repertoires with fewer than 30,000 or more than 120,000 public chains, plus five with anomalous nucleotide sharing. TCRdb obtained this table from immuneACCESS and retained in-frame rearrangements with V and J assigned. These tables miss some clones; where compared with another copy, unresolved V genes account for less than half of the shortfall, and the remainder is unexplained. V, J and clone size are taken as reported in that table, and D and trimming were inferred from the DNA itself. This sample has about 150,000 clones in its table, and around 73% of those were observed once. About 5% of the sample belongs to the ten largest clones.

A distance of 13 bases separates the germline ends of V and J, which lose 4 bases and 1 base respectively. There are 15 amino acids in the CDR3, from cysteine to phenylalanine inclusive. Only CDR3 DNA remains: 45 bases, in frame from the first base. The CDR1 and CDR2 encoded by the germline V gene (reference sequence) are LNHDA and SQIVND. In total, 666 healthy bone marrow donors made up the cohort. At the time of sampling, all cohort members were nominally healthy, though unrecorded immune exposures were likely present. The donor was CMV seropositive and was included in the group of around 300 seropositive cohort members. Every donor gave a peripheral blood sample, and the peripheral blood mononuclear cells from that sample were used for TCR beta sequencing. The Qiagen DNeasy Blood Extraction Kit was used to extract genomic DNA from the blood cell samples. As regards this clone: It lacks a known antigen. The input lacks base qualities; no much larger clone sits a single base away.

What the authors observed across the whole study: According to the authors, the approach could potentially be generalized to other disease states and immunological phenotypes. In an earlier analysis of fewer than 750 of the donors, most TCR beta V segments were observed in productive rearrangements about 87% or about 30% of the time, broadly matching IMGT annotations. The sequencing pipeline was judged likely to have produced a cluster of highly shared sequence variants as a technical artifact. The cohort was sequenced for TCR beta chains only, and without alpha or paired-chain data the features that could be detected were limited. Some IMGT-functional V segments, including TRBV6-2 and TRBV6-3, could not be told apart with the 87-base-pair reads, so those segments were excluded. A later genetic analysis reported fewer N-insertions in productive TCRs among donors in an Asian-associated ancestry cluster than the roughly 700-donor mean. A later analysis associated 16,951 TCR beta sequences with specific HLA alleles at a false discovery rate of 0.05. Because HLA typing was missing for some donors at each locus, association tests included only the typed subset. A further reported finding was that TCR beta sequences accurately predicted the HLA-A and HLA-B alleles for most subjects in the first cohort. A later analysis found that most CMV-associated TCR beta chains appeared HLA-restricted, with HLA associations seemingly driven largely by CMV exposure. In vitro tests confirmed that a few of the cytomegalovirus-associated TCR beta chains recognize cytomegalovirus antigens. Across donors, most TCR sequences were observed very rarely, whereas some public TCRs were present in many individuals. In a later analysis, the rate of TCR association differed among HLA loci, with DRB1 alleles having the most associated TCRs and HLA-C alleles having the fewest. A later analysis found that HLA-associated TCR beta chains were more clonally expanded and had lower generation probabilities than equally common non-associated chains. The classifier was reported to diagnose cytomegalovirus status with high specificity and sensitivity in both the original cohort and the validation cohort. Sequencing depth was assumed to be roughly uniform across donors in the presence/absence analyses, though that assumption may not hold. Assigning TCR associations to individual alleles was difficult when HLA alleles, especially DR and DQ, strongly co-occurred. A total of 164 TCR beta chains were listed by the study as associated with cytomegalovirus. For the cohort, immune exposure information was limited to CMV serostatus. In a later analysis, several top co-occurrence clusters were reported to appear linked to parvovirus B19, influenza, CMV and Epstein-Barr virus. Because counts were too low, about 18 rarely observed V segments, including chromosome 9 orphons, were left out of the earlier analysis of over 550 of the donors. An association between a missense DCLRE1C variant and V-gene and J-gene trimming of TCR beta chains was found in a later genetic analysis and replicated in an independent cohort. Linkage disequilibrium might explain the correlated functional status among segregating V segments, but an unknown experimental factor could not be ruled out.

The sequence came from a woman under 30 in good health and CMV-seropositive. The sequenced sample was PBMCs. The V and J genes are TRBV19 and TRBJ1-1; too little of a D gene remains to name it. The CDR3: CASSSPWSGNTEAFF. DNA sequence: TGTGCCAGTAGTAGTCCCTGGTCAGGGAACACTGAAGCTTTCTTT.